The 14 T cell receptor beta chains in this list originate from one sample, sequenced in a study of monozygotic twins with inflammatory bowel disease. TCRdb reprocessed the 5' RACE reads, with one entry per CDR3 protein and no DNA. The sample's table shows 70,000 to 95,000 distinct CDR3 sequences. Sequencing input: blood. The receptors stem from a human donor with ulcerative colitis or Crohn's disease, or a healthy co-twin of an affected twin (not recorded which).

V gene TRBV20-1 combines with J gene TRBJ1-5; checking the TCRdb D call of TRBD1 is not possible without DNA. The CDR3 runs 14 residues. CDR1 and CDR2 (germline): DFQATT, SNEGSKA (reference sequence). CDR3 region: CSASRGDNNQPQHF.

This CDR3 reads CASSFGGRGRDTQYF. The chain combines TRBV12-3 or TRBV12-4 with TRBJ2-3; the D gene TCRdb calls, TRBD2, cannot be checked with no DNA. CDR3 length: 15 residues.

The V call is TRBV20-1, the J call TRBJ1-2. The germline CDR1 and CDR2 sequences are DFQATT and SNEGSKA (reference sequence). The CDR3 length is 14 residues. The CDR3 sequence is CSARELGANYGYTF.

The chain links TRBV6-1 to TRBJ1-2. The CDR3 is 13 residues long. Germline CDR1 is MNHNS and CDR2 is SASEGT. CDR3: CATGHTETYGYTF.

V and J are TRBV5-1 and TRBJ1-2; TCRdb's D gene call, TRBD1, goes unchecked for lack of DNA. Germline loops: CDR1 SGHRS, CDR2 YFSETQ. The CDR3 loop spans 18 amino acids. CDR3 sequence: CASSFTVFKTDPNYGYTF.

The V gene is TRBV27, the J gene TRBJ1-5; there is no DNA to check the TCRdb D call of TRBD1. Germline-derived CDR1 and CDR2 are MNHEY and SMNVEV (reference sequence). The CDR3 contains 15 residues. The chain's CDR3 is CASSPDDRANQPQHF.

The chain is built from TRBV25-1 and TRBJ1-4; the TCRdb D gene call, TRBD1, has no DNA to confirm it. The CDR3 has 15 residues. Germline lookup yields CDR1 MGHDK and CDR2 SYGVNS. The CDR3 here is CASSAPGAGKEKLFF.

The CDR3 sequence: CASSLSAGSEAFF. The chain combines TRBV5-1 with TRBJ1-1. Germline assignment: CDR1 SGHRS and CDR2 YFSETQ. The CDR3 spans 13 residues.

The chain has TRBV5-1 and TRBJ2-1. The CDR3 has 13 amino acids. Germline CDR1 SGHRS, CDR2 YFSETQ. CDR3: CASSLNTNNEQFF.

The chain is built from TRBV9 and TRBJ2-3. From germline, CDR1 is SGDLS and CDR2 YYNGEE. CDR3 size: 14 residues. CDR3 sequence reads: CASSVVGRSDTQYF. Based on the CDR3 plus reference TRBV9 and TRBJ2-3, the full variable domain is DSGVTQTPKHLITATGQRVTLRCSPRSGDLSVYWYQQSLDQGLQFLIQYYNGEERAKGNILERFSAQQFPDLHSELNLSSLELGDSALYFCASSVVGRSDTQYFGPGTRLTVL.

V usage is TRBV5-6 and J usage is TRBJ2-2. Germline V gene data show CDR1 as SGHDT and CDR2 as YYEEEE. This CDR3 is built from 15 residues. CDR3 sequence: CASSSQGSNTGELFF.

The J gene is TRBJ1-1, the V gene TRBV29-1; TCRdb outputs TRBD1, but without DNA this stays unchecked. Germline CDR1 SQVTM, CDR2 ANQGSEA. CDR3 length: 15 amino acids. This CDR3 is CSVQITSPTGQEAFF.

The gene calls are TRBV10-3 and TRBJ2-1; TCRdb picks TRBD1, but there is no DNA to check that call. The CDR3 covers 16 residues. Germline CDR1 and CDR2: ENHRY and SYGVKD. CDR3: CAISDPSDRGYNEQFF.

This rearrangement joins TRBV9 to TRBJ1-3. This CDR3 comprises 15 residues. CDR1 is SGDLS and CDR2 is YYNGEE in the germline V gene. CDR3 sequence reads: CASSVGGTAVNTIYF.